This TCR beta chain is from a study of shared clonotypes between healthy human individuals. Comment on this clone: The antigen remains undetermined.

Broader study findings: Depth of sequencing was expected to influence donor clonotype sharing. Clonotypes that were shared across a handful of donors made up 4% to 6% of naive CD4 clonotypes.

Here immunoSEQ multiplex PCR was the method, and the copy in TCRdb shows in-frame clones only, minus some. The sample consists of some 1 million clones, about 77% of them appearing once. Germline values: CDR1 SEHNR, CDR2 FQNEAQ (reference sequence). Deletions cut 0 bases from V and 8 bases from J, with 16 bases between. The CDR3 totals 16 residues. The clonotype originates from a man between 18 and 29 years old in good health. J is TRBJ1-4 and V is TRBV7-9; D is possibly TRBD1 (5 bases). The sample comprised memory CD4+ T cells sorted from blood. The subset was: CD45RA-negative fraction. This chain's CDR3 is CASSLALGPPGEKLFF. The CDR3 bases are TGTGCCAGCAGCTTAGCGTTGGGGCCGCCGGGGGAAAAACTGTTTTTT.